These T cell receptor beta chains were read from a single sample in a study of shared clonotypes between healthy human individuals. Data came from immunoSEQ multiplex PCR; TCRdb stores just in-frame clones and leaves some out. The sample has 230,000 or so clones, approximately 70% seen once. Sequenced input: memory CD4+ T cells sorted from blood. These receptors originate from a man aged 25-45 years in good health. CDR3s include the opening cysteine and the closing phenylalanine or tryptophan. D genes are given only for firm matches. Some rows mark clone size as missing; the rest say once, few, many or name a class of expanded clone.

d_call	v_call	j_call	clone_size	cdr3_nt	cdr3_aa
TRBD2	TRBV5-5	TRBJ2-1	NA	TGTGCCAGCACCGGGACTAGCGGGAGGTACAATGAGCAGTTCTTC	CASTGTSGRYNEQFF
NA	TRBV11-3	TRBJ2-3	once	TGTGCCAGCAGCTTTCTGGGGGGAGCTGGCACAGATACGCAGTATTTT	CASSFLGGAGTDTQYF
NA	TRBV12-5	TRBJ2-5	NA	TGTGCTAGTGGTTTGGTCCCGACAAGGGCGCCCGGAGGCCAAGAGACCCAGTACTTC	CASGLVPTRAPGGQETQYF
NA	TRBV9	TRBJ2-3	NA	TGTGCCAGCAGCGCAAGGACAGATACGCAGTATTTT	CASSARTDTQYF
NA	TRBV18	TRBJ1-5	NA	TGTGCCAGCTCACCCGGACAAAGGCAGCCCCAGCATTTT	CASSPGQRQPQHF
NA	TRBV18	TRBJ1-5	few	TGTGCCAGCTCACCATTCGGGGGCGCGGATCAGCCCCAGCATTTT	CASSPFGGADQPQHF
NA	TRBV7-2	TRBJ2-3	few	TGTGCCATCCCAGGGACTCACACAGATACGCAGTATTTT	CAIPGTHTDTQYF
NA	TRBV7-8	TRBJ2-7	NA	TGTGCCAGCAGCCCGCGACAGGAATCCTACGAGCAGTACTTC	CASSPRQESYEQYF
NA	TRBV4-2	TRBJ1-1	few	TGTGCCAGCAGCCACCCGGGGGGGAACACTGAAGCTTTCTTT	CASSHPGGNTEAFF
NA	TRBV5-4	TRBJ2-7	NA	TGTGCCAGCAGCTTGGAAAGGGGCTTGGAGCAGTACTTC	CASSLERGLEQYF
TRBD1	TRBV18	TRBJ2-7	NA	TGTGCCAGCTCAACGGGACAGGGGGCCTACGAGCAGTACTTC	CASSTGQGAYEQYF
TRBD1	TRBV4-3	TRBJ2-2	NA	TGCGCCAGCAGCCAAGAGACAGGGGGCGTCGGCGGGGAGCTGTTTTTT	CASSQETGGVGGELFF
NA	TRBV9	TRBJ2-1	few	TGTGCCAGCAGCGTTCTATCGACAGGATTGACGGGTAATGAGCAGTTCTTC	CASSVLSTGLTGNEQFF
TRBD2	TRBV6-1	TRBJ2-7	NA	TGTGCCAGCAGTGGCCACCCCGCTAGCGGGAATGATTACGAGCAGTACTTC	CASSGHPASGNDYEQYF
NA	TRBV6-1	TRBJ2-7	NA	TGTGCCAGCAGTGAACAGGCAGGGGTTTTATCCGAGCAGTACTTC	CASSEQAGVLSEQYF
TRBD2	TRBV4-1	TRBJ2-7	NA	TGCGCCAGCAGCCAAGAGGGCAGCGGGAGGCACGAGCAGTACTTC	CASSQEGSGRHEQYF